The clone carrying this T cell receptor (beta chain) was seen only a few times. The sample is drawn from a study of human T cells and chemical hapten exposure. Across the study: Variability of per-sample TCR yields stemmed mainly from small differences in pooled library volume.

Time point indicated: pre-sensitization, week 0. Stated treatment: therapeutic diphenylcyclopropenone sensitization with weekly scalp DPC. MiXCR, applied by TCRdb to the RACE reads, yields one record per CDR3 protein. The profile shows 380,000 or so distinct CDR3 sequences, approximately 5% of them singletons. The CDR3 sequence is 15 residues long. Trimming shortened V by 6 bases and J by 2 bases, and 17 bases separated the two germline ends. Germline lookup yields CDR1 SGHTA and CDR2 FQGNSA. The sequence came from a woman aged 18-29 years with alopecia areata. Some clones in this sample may be carry-over from other donors' samples. The chain carries TRBV7-2 and TRBJ2-7, with D hard to call. Sequenced here: whole blood, sampled in connection with sensitization to the hapten diphenylcyclopropenone (DPC). CDR3 in DNA: TGTGCCAGCAGTCCCCGGAAGGGCTGGACCTACGAGCAGTACTTC. Translation: CASSPRKGWTYEQYF.